The rows below give T cell receptor beta chains drawn from one sample of a study of Ad26.COV2.S vaccination and SARS-CoV-2 variants. Sequencing used immunoSEQ multiplex PCR; TCRdb keeps in-frame clones, though not all of them. The table has 200,000 to 300,000 clones, roughly 88% seen once. The specimen was peripheral blood, collected in a trial of Ad26.COV2.S vaccine versus placebo. The receptor set was obtained from a person aged 18-65 years who received the Ad26.COV2.S COVID-19 vaccine or a placebo. CDR3s include the opening cysteine and the closing phenylalanine or tryptophan. A D gene is named only where the DNA matches it firmly. Expanded clones get a size class; other rows say once, few or many, or leave the size out.

NA	TRBV28	TRBJ2-1	NA	CASTQGGGKSYNEQFF	TGTGCCAGCACCCAGGGAGGGGGGAAGTCCTACAATGAGCAGTTCTTC
TRBD2	TRBV3-1/TRBV3-2	TRBJ2-3	NA	CASSQRSGGSMAQYF	TGTGCCAGCAGCCAACGGAGCGGGGGCTCAATGGCGCAGTATTTT
NA	TRBV15	TRBJ1-2	NA	CATSREGPGVVGYTF	TGTGCCACCAGCAGAGAGGGACCCGGAGTGGTTGGCTACACCTTC
TRBD2	TRBV19	TRBJ2-3	NA	CASSIVREGSTDTQYF	TGTGCCAGTAGTATAGTGAGGGAGGGGAGCACAGATACGCAGTATTTT
NA	TRBV27	TRBJ2-7	NA	CASSSPGTSTYEQYF	TGTGCCAGCAGTTCCCCCGGGACCAGTACCTACGAGCAGTACTTC
TRBD2	TRBV13	TRBJ2-7	NA	CASSGSLAGEPYEQYF	TGTGCCAGCAGCGGATCCCTAGCGGGAGAACCCTACGAGCAGTACTTC
NA	TRBV7-9	TRBJ1-1	NA	CASSLHWDTFEAFF	TGTGCCAGCAGCCTACACTGGGACACTTTTGAAGCTTTCTTT
NA	TRBV6-5	TRBJ1-2	NA	CASKSGSYGYTF	TGTGCCAGCAAGTCAGGGTCTTATGGCTACACCTTC
TRBD1	TRBV6-5	TRBJ2-4	NA	CASSPTGGRNIQYF	TGTGCCAGCTCACCCACAGGGGGCAGAAACATTCAGTACTTC
TRBD1	TRBV28	TRBJ1-4	NA	CASSPRPPGQQKLFF	TGTGCCAGCAGCCCGCGTCCCCCGGGACAGCAAAAACTGTTTTTT
NA	TRBV6-2/TRBV6-3	TRBJ2-5	NA	CASSSPDRTQYF	TGTGCCAGCAGTTCCCCAGATCGGACCCAGTACTTC
NA	TRBV10-3	TRBJ2-2	NA	CAIRKATGGELFF	TGTGCCATCAGAAAAGCTACGGGCGGGGAGCTGTTTTTT
TRBD1	TRBV5-1	TRBJ2-7	NA	CASSFTGEEQYF	TGCGCCAGCAGCTTTACAGGGGAAGAGCAGTACTTC
TRBD2	TRBV19	TRBJ2-1	NA	CATKSSGPYNEQFF	TGTGCCACTAAATCTAGCGGACCTTACAATGAGCAGTTCTTC
NA	TRBV6-6	TRBJ2-5	NA	CASTEQGGIKETQYF	TGTGCCAGCACCGAACAGGGGGGGATTAAGGAGACCCAGTACTTC
TRBD1	TRBV30	TRBJ1-1	NA	CARDRGLNTEAFF	TGTGCAAGGGACAGGGGGTTGAACACTGAAGCTTTCTTT
NA	TRBV4-3	TRBJ2-3	NA	CASSPRSGGSRADTQYF	TGCGCCAGCAGCCCAAGATCTGGGGGATCCCGGGCAGATACGCAGTATTTT
NA	TRBV19	TRBJ2-1	NA	CASSFGIPGYNEQFF	TGTGCCAGTAGTTTCGGGATTCCCGGTTACAATGAGCAGTTCTTC
NA	TRBV25-1	TRBJ2-5	NA	CASSEGGKETQYF	TGTGCCAGCAGTGAAGGGGGAAAAGAGACCCAGTACTTC
NA	TRBV7-9	TRBJ2-7	NA	CASSDGGPSSYEQYF	TGTGCCAGCAGCGACGGGGGCCCTAGCTCCTACGAGCAGTACTTC
TRBD1	TRBV27	TRBJ1-1	NA	CASSLLGTGVNTEAFF	TGTGCCAGCAGTTTACTAGGGACAGGCGTGAACACTGAAGCTTTCTTT
TRBD1	TRBV6-2/TRBV6-3	TRBJ1-6	NA	CASSYGIRDRSLSSYNSPLHF	TGTGCCAGCAGTTACGGGATCCGGGACAGGTCTTTGAGCTCCTATAATTCACCCCTCCACTTT
TRBD2	TRBV5-1	TRBJ2-1	NA	CASSHRTSGDKQGNEQFF	TGCGCCAGCAGCCACAGGACTAGCGGGGATAAACAGGGGAATGAGCAGTTCTTC
NA	TRBV10-3	TRBJ2-1	NA	CAISESFPRVRSYNEQFF	TGTGCCATCAGTGAGTCTTTTCCGAGGGTAAGGTCCTACAATGAGCAGTTCTTC
NA	TRBV28	TRBJ1-6	NA	CASSFKGRPHGPHF	TGTGCCAGCAGTTTTAAAGGACGGCCGCACGGTCCCCACTTT
NA	TRBV9	TRBJ2-5	NA	CASSVWDTEETQYF	TGTGCCAGCAGCGTATGGGACACTGAAGAGACCCAGTACTTC
TRBD2	TRBV11-2	TRBJ2-2	NA	CASSLDLRGGTGELFF	TGTGCCAGCAGCTTAGATCTCCGGGGGGGAACCGGGGAGCTGTTTTTT
NA	TRBV5-6	TRBJ2-7	few	CASSLAWEGGTYEQYF	TGTGCCAGCAGCTTAGCTTGGGAAGGGGGGACCTACGAGCAGTACTTC
NA	TRBV5-5	TRBJ2-7	NA	CASSRQGDEQYF	TGTGCCAGCAGCCGCCAGGGTGACGAGCAGTACTTC
NA	TRBV6-6	TRBJ2-1	NA	CASTRVRYYNEQFF	TGTGCCAGCACCAGGGTGAGGTACTACAATGAGCAGTTCTTC
NA	TRBV6-5	TRBJ1-1	NA	CASRGRIMNTEAFF	TGTGCCAGCAGGGGACGGATCATGAACACTGAAGCTTTCTTT
NA	TRBV5-4	TRBJ2-1	NA	CASSLQGISFF	TGTGCCAGCAGCTTACAGGGAATCTCGTTCTTC
NA	TRBV18	TRBJ2-2	NA	CASSPPLKGGNTGELFF	TGTGCCAGCTCACCACCCTTGAAAGGGGGGAACACCGGGGAGCTGTTTTTT
NA	TRBV5-4	TRBJ1-2	NA	CASSPVSTPMGYTF	TGTGCCAGCAGTCCCGTATCGACCCCTATGGGGTACACCTTC
NA	TRBV6-5	TRBJ2-6	NA	CASSFRVSGANVLTF	TGTGCCAGCAGTTTCCGGGTCTCTGGGGCCAACGTCCTGACTTTC
NA	TRBV2	TRBJ1-5	NA	CASRKHQPGQLSNQPQHF	TGTGCCAGCAGAAAACATCAACCGGGGCAACTCAGCAATCAGCCCCAGCATTTT